Following are 24 T cell receptor beta chains from one sample sequenced in a study of T cells in Graves' hyperthyroidism and ophthalmopathy. From RNA transcripts, TCR beta CDR3 regions were amplified. Using the HTBI primer set, a first-round RT-PCR was run on the TCR CDR3. TCRdb itself ran the multiplex PCR reads through MiXCR, one entry per CDR3 protein. This sample has 600,000 or so distinct CDR3 sequences, with about a sixth found just once. Sequencing was carried out using blood. The receptor set was obtained from a woman aged 25 to 45 with Graves' hyperthyroidism.

The chain joins TRBV4-1 to TRBJ2-3; D not resolved. The CDR3 runs 11 residues. Germline V gene lookup returns CDR1 MGHRA and CDR2 YSYEKL. Deletions cut 0 bases from V and 12 bases from J, with 7 bases between. The CDR3 sequence: CASSQEVEQYF. Written as DNA, the CDR3 is TGCGCCAGCAGCCAAGAAGTTGAACAGTATTTT.

The V and J genes are TRBV5-1 and TRBJ2-5; 8 nucleotides match TRBD1. The CDR3 consists of 15 residues. J lost 5 bases, V lost 0 bases, and 6 bases had no gene match. Germline loops: CDR1 SGHRS, CDR2 YFSETQ. For the CDR3, the DNA is TGCGCCAGCAGCTTGGTCGGACAGGGATGGGAGACCCAGTACTTC. Protein: CASSLVGQGWETQYF.

This clonotype was observed a handful of times. V and J are TRBV15 and TRBJ1-2; 9 positions agree with TRBD1. With 10 bases clipped from V and 4 bases from J, the junction kept 7 bases outside the gene matches. CDR1 LNHNV and CDR2 YYDKDF come from the germline V gene (reference sequence). The CDR3 runs 13 residues. This CDR3 is CAISEGQGYGYTF. The CDR3 region has the DNA TGTGCCATTTCGGAGGGACAGGGCTATGGCTACACCTTC.

This clonotype came up a few times. The genes are TRBV9 and TRBJ2-1, with TRBD1 matching over 12 bases. The CDR3 extends over 15 amino acids. The V segment lost 3 bases and the J segment 7 bases; nucleotides outside the gene matches: 5. Germline V gives CDR1 SGDLS, CDR2 YYNGEE. CDR3 in DNA: TGTGCCAGCAGCGCCCCGGGACAGGGGGCTAATGAGCAGTTCTTC. This codes for CASSAPGQGANEQFF.

This clonotype was recorded once. The CDR3 does not close with the conserved phenylalanine or tryptophan, likely indicating a read error. This rearrangement joins TRBV6-2 or TRBV6-3 to TRBJ2-5; 9 bases fit TRBD1. CDR3 length: 14 amino acids. Germline V gene sequence: CDR1 MNHEY, CDR2 SVGEGT. J lost 5 bases, V lost 2 bases, and 3 bases had no gene match. CDR3 nucleotide sequence: TGTGCCAGCAGTTACCAGGGACAGGGTGAGACCCAGTACCTC. This sequence encodes CASSYQGQGETQYL.

This clonotype was counted a few times. This sequence joins TRBV7-7 and TRBJ1-6, with D perhaps TRBD1 (6 bases). Germline loops: CDR1 SSHAT, CDR2 FNYEAQ (reference sequence). This CDR3 has 17 residues. In DNA form, the CDR3 reads TGTGCTAGCGGAACGACTGGGAGGGACAAGGTTAATTCACCCCTCCACTTT. This codes for CASGTTGRDKVNSPLHF. Complete variable domain (other parts from reference TRBV7-7 and TRBJ1-6): GAGVSQSPRYKVTKRGQDVTLRCDPISSHATLYWYQQALGQGPEFLTYFNYEAQPDKSGLPSDRFSAERPEGSISTLTIQRTEQRDSAMYRCASGTTGRDKVNSPLHFGNGTRLTVT.

This clonotype was seen a handful of times. This chain joins TRBV20-1 and TRBJ2-7, with D maybe TRBD2 (6 bases). V was cut by 0 bases and J by 6 bases, with 18 bases left in between. The CDR3 is made up of 15 amino acids. Germline V gives CDR1 DFQATT, CDR2 SNEGSKA (reference sequence). CDR3 in amino acids: CSARDGRVERVEQYF. The DNA of the CDR3 is TGCAGTGCTAGAGATGGGCGGGTCGAGCGGGTCGAGCAGTACTTC.

The table lists this clonotype with many counts. The V call is TRBV12-5, the J call TRBJ1-5; D perhaps matches TRBD1 (6 bases). CDR3 length equals 14 residues. V gave up 3 bases and J gave up 1 base, with 7 bases separating them. Germline CDR1 and CDR2: LGHNT and FRNRAP. In DNA form, the CDR3 reads TGTGCTAGTGGTTTAGACAGGAGCAATCAGCCCCAGCATTTT. It is translated as CASGLDRSNQPQHF.

V and J are TRBV11-3 and TRBJ1-1; a possible D gene is TRBD1 (6 bases). Trimming removed 5 bases at V and 7 bases at J, with 17 bases between. The CDR3 length is 14 residues. CDR1 SGHNT and CDR2 YENEEA come from the germline V gene. The CDR3 sequence is CASSPPAGAGEAFF. CDR3 DNA: TGTGCCAGCAGCCCCCCGGCGGGGGCCGGTGAAGCTTTCTTT.

This clonotype was recorded at least ten times. The chain combines TRBV20-1 with TRBJ2-3, with D possibly being TRBD1 or TRBD2 (5 bases each). Germline V CDR1 and CDR2: DFQATT, SNEGSKA (reference sequence). The CDR3 consists of 14 residues. The CDR3 sequence: CSAGTDLNTDTQYF. The CDR3, as DNA: TGCAGCGCTGGGACCGACCTAAACACAGATACGCAGTATTTT.

This clonotype occurred many times. The chain combines TRBV5-1 with TRBJ2-5; D not certain. Deletions cut 0 bases from V and 3 bases from J, with 9 bases between. Germline-derived CDR1 and CDR2 are SGHRS and YFSETQ. CDR3 size: 14 residues. CDR3 bases: TGCGCCAGCAGCTTGGTTTCCGGTGAAGAGACCCAGTACTTC. Translating it yields CASSLVSGEETQYF.

The chain links TRBV18 to TRBJ1-5, with no clear D. Germline-derived CDR1 and CDR2 are KGHSH and LQKENI. This CDR3 is 15 amino acids long. Trimming stripped 3 bases from V and 1 base from J, with 10 bases between. CDR3 nucleotide sequence: TGTGCCAGCTCACCGGAGGCGCACAGCAATCAGCCCCAGCATTTT. Residues: CASSPEAHSNQPQHF. Drawing the rest from reference TRBV18 and TRBJ1-5, the complete variable domain is NAGVMQNPRHLVRRRGQEARLRCSPMKGHSHVYWYRQLPEEGLKFMVYLQKENIIDESGMPKERFSAEFPKEGPSILRIQQVVRGDSAAYFCASSPEAHSNQPQHFGDGTRLSIL.

There are many counts of this clonotype. V is TRBV6-1 and J is TRBJ1-1, with D hard to call. Per the germline V gene, CDR1 is MNHNS and CDR2 is SASEGT. V was shortened by 2 bases and J by 5 bases, with 15 bases between the two germline ends. The CDR3 extends over 15 amino acids. CDR3 DNA sequence: TGTGCCAGCAGTGAATCGGACGGTGGTAGGACTGAAGCTTTCTTT. Translation: CASSESDGGRTEAFF.

The genes are TRBV9 and TRBJ1-3; no definite D call. The ends were cut back, 0 bases at V and 4 bases at J, with 8 bases in the middle. The CDR3 has 14 amino acids. CDR1 is SGDLS and CDR2 is YYNGEE in the germline V gene. The CDR3 spells CASSVGEGGNTIYF. In DNA form, the CDR3 reads TGTGCCAGCAGCGTAGGGGAAGGAGGAAACACCATATATTTT.

Regarding this clonotype: Mismatch with germline at one junction end may stem from a read error. The chain links TRBV7-2 to TRBJ1-1; perhaps TRBD1 as D (6 bases). The germline CDR1 and CDR2 sequences are SGHTA and FQGNSA. The CDR3 has 11 amino acids. Here the CDR3 DNA reads TGCGCCAGCAGAGGACAGACTGAAGCTTTCTTT. Amino acids: CASRGQTEAFF.

This clonotype was seen a few times. The chain joins TRBV6-1 to TRBJ2-5, with 7 nucleotides matching TRBD1. The length of the CDR3 is 15 residues. V lost 6 bases and J lost 3; bases outside the gene matches: 10. Germline V gives CDR1 MNHNS, CDR2 SASEGT. CDR3 coding DNA: TGTGCCAGCAGAAGGACAGGCAGTGGGAAAGAGACCCAGTACTTC. Residues: CASRRTGSGKETQYF.

Many counts were recorded for this clonotype. This chain joins TRBV12-3 or TRBV12-4 and TRBJ2-7; TRBD2 aligns across 10 bases. Trimming took 6 bases from V and 6 from J; bases not matched to a gene: 14. The CDR3 has 16 amino acids. CDR3 DNA: TGTGCCAGCAGGCCCCCCGGACTAGCGGACTCCCTCGAGCAGTACTTC. Translating gives CASRPPGLADSLEQYF.

Many counts were recorded for this clonotype. The V call is TRBV27, the J call TRBJ2-1; 8 nucleotides match TRBD2. V lost 3 bases, J lost 4 bases, and 11 bases stayed unmatched. This CDR3 spans 17 amino acids. Germline V gives CDR1 MNHEY, CDR2 SMNVEV (reference sequence). CDR3 nucleotide sequence: TGTGCCAGCAGTTTTTTTGTAGGGGGACTAGAGTACAATGAGCAGTTCTTC. Its protein is CASSFFVGGLEYNEQFF.

The sample holds many counts of this clonotype. This CDR3 is CASSYQGTSGKQFF. The DNA of the CDR3 is TGTGCCAGCAGTTATCAAGGGACTAGCGGGAAGCAGTTCTTC. The chain couples TRBV27 to TRBJ2-1, with 13 bases identical to TRBD2. Per germline, CDR1 MNHEY and CDR2 SMNVEV (reference sequence). The length of the CDR3 is 14 residues. Trimming removed 4 bases from V and 11 bases from J; junction bases left unmatched: 5.

The CDR3 here is CASSRNELAGNNEQFF. The CDR3 bases are TGTGCCAGCTCACGCAACGAACTAGCGGGAAACAATGAGCAGTTCTTC. The chain has TRBV18 and TRBJ2-1; the match to TRBD2 covers 10 bases. Germline CDR1 and CDR2: KGHSH and LQKENI. This CDR3 has 16 residues. Trimming at V came to 4 bases and at J to 5 bases, leaving 8 bases not matched to a gene.

There are many counts of this clonotype. V gene TRBV5-5 combines with J gene TRBJ1-5; D ambiguous. This CDR3 comprises 14 residues. CDR1 is SGHKS, CDR2 YYEKEE, per germline (reference sequence). The germline V and J ends were trimmed by 0 bases and 2 bases, with 6 bases remaining between them. CDR3 residues: CASSLERGNQPQHF. CDR3 DNA: TGTGCCAGCAGCTTGGAGCGCGGCAATCAGCCCCAGCATTTT. The full variable domain, its missing parts supplied by reference TRBV5-5 and TRBJ1-5, is DAGVTQSPTHLIKTRGQQVTLRCSPISGHKSVSWYQQVLGQGPQFIFQYYEKEERGRGNFPDRFSARQFPNYSSELNVNALLLGDSALYLCASSLERGNQPQHFGDGTRLSIL.

This clonotype appeared many times. This sequence joins TRBV7-2 and TRBJ2-3; TRBD2 might be the D (6 bases). Germline CDR1 is SGHTA and CDR2 is FQGNSA. The V and J ends lost 5 bases and 1 base respectively, with 13 bases between them. This CDR3 comprises 15 residues. CDR3 in amino acids: CASSRTGLRTDTQYF. In DNA, the CDR3 is TGTGCCAGCAGCCGTACGGGACTCCGCACAGATACGCAGTATTTT.

The chain is built from TRBV2 and TRBJ2-3, with 9 bases lining up with TRBD1. Germline V gene data show CDR1 as SNHLY and CDR2 as FYNNEI. There are 15 residues in the CDR3. Trimming cost V 4 bases and J 4 bases; bases outside gene matches: 6. CDR3 DNA sequence: TGTGCCAGCAGTGGTCGGACAGGGGCAGCAGATACGCAGTATTTT. Translated: CASSGRTGAADTQYF.

The table lists this clonotype with a few counts. The chain links TRBV5-1 to TRBJ1-1; D might be TRBD1 (5 bases). Germline loops: CDR1 SGHRS, CDR2 YFSETQ. The CDR3 has 13 residues. The V and J ends lost 0 bases and 7 bases respectively, with 10 bases between them. CDR3 region: CASSLARGGEAFF. The DNA for the CDR3 is TGCGCCAGCAGCTTGGCTAGGGGAGGTGAAGCTTTCTTT. Using reference TRBV5-1 and TRBJ1-1 for the parts outside the CDR3, the full variable domain is KAGVTQTPRYLIKTRGQQVTLSCSPISGHRSVSWYQQTPGQGLQFLFEYFSETQRNKGNFPGRFSGRQFSNSRSEMNVSTLELGDSALYLCASSLARGGEAFFGQGTRLTVV.